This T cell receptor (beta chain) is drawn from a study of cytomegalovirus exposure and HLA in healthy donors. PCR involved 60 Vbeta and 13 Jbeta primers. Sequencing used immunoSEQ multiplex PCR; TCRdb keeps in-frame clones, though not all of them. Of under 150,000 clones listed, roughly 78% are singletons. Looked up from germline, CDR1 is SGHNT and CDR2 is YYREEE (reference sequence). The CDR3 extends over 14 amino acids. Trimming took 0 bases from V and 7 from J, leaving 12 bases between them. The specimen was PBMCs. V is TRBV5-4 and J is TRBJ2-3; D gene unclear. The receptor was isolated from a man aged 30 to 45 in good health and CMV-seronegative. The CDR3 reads CASSLDPTSYTQYF. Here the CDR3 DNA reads TGTGCCAGCAGCTTGGACCCCACGAGCTATACGCAGTATTTT. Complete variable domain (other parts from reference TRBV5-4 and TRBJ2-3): ETGVTQSPTHLIKTRGQQVTLRCSSQSGHNTVSWYQQALGQGPQFIFQYYREEENGRGNFPPRFSGLQFPNYSSELNVNALELDDSALYLCASSLDPTSYTQYFGPGTRLTVL.